Listed here are 25 T cell receptor beta chains from one sample, sequenced in a study of Ad26.COV2.S vaccination and SARS-CoV-2 variants. The treatment: 15 to 20 received Ad26.COV2.S at low or high dose, single or two shots; about 5 received placebo; per-sample allocation not given. Sampling happened 63 days after the first vaccine or placebo injection. Only in-frame clones appear in the TCRdb table, and some are missing; sequencing was by immunoSEQ multiplex PCR. Of about 250,000 clones listed, 87% are singletons. Sequenced here: peripheral blood, sampled in a trial of Ad26.COV2.S vaccine versus placebo. The receptors derive from a person between 18 and 59 years old who received the Ad26.COV2.S COVID-19 vaccine or a placebo.

The chain combines TRBV5-1 with TRBJ2-1; a weak D match, TRBD1 (6 bases). The CDR3 is 15 amino acids. Germline assignment: CDR1 SGHRS and CDR2 YFSETQ. Trimming shortened V by 4 bases and J by 7 bases, and 18 bases separated the two germline ends. Written as DNA, the CDR3 is TGCGCCAGCAGCGTCGGCCAGGGGCAGATTAATGAGCAGTTCTTC. It codes for CASSVGQGQINEQFF.

The chain recombines TRBV12-3 or TRBV12-4 with TRBJ1-3; 7 bases agree with TRBD1. Trimming at V came to 7 bases and at J to 5 bases, leaving 5 bases not matched to a gene. This CDR3 spans 13 amino acids. DNA for the CDR3: TGTGCCAGCAATGACAGGGCTAGAAACACCATATATTTT. Protein product: CASNDRARNTIYF.

The rearrangement links TRBV18 to TRBJ2-7, with 9 positions matching TRBD1. V gave up 5 bases and J gave up 2 bases; unmatched junction bases: 4. The CDR3 spans 14 residues. Germline values: CDR1 KGHSH, CDR2 LQKENI. CDR3 DNA sequence: TGTGCCAGCTCAACGGGACAGGGAGCCTACGAGCAGTACTTC. Encoded protein: CASSTGQGAYEQYF.

Here the CDR3 reads CASGPRGRQGRSGNTIYF. CDR3 coding DNA: TGTGCTAGTGGCCCCAGAGGACGACAGGGCCGCTCTGGAAACACCATATATTTT. The rearrangement uses TRBV12-5 and TRBJ1-3; 7 bases line up with TRBD1. The CDR3 is made up of 18 amino acids. Germline CDR1 LGHNT, CDR2 FRNRAP. The V gene end was trimmed by 6 bases and the J gene end by 0 bases; junction bases not matched to a gene: 14.

The chain has TRBV7-9 and TRBJ2-3, with D unclear. Trimming shortened V by 6 bases and J by 4 bases, and 17 bases separated the two germline ends. The CDR3 sequence is 15 residues long. The germline V gene encodes CDR1 SEHNR and CDR2 FQNEAQ (reference sequence). As DNA, the CDR3 is TGTGCCAGCAGTCCCGGCGATGTGTCAGCAGATACGCAGTATTTT. Encoded protein: CASSPGDVSADTQYF.

In its sample, this clone was seen many times. The rearrangement uses TRBV19 and TRBJ1-6, with 7 bases aligning to TRBD1. The CDR3 has 15 amino acids. V trimming: 3 bases; J trimming: 12 bases; junction bases outside the gene matches: 11. Looked up from germline, CDR1 is LNHDA and CDR2 is SQIVND (reference sequence). DNA of the CDR3: TGTGCCAGTAGTATCCCTGGTGAGGGGGCGCGACCCCTCCACTTT. Encoded protein: CASSIPGEGARPLHF. Full variable domain (rest looked up from reference TRBV19 and TRBJ1-6): DGGITQSPKYLFRKEGQNVTLSCEQNLNHDAMYWYRQDPGQGLRLIYYSQIVNDFQKGDIAEGYSVSREKKESFPLTVTSAQKNPTAFYLCASSIPGEGARPLHFGNGTRLTVT.

The chain couples TRBV6-2 or TRBV6-3 to TRBJ1-1, with 7 bases lining up with TRBD1. Germline CDR1 MNHEY, CDR2 SVGEGT. The V and J ends lost 5 bases and 5 bases, in that order; junction bases with no gene match: 5. The CDR3 totals 13 residues. The CDR3 region is CASSRQGWTEAFF. The CDR3 region has the DNA TGTGCCAGCAGTAGACAGGGTTGGACTGAAGCTTTCTTT.

V is TRBV19 and J is TRBJ2-3; a weak D match, TRBD1 (6 bases). The CDR3 runs to 14 residues. Germline V lookup: CDR1 LNHDA, CDR2 SQIVND (reference sequence). The V end was cut by 5 bases, the J end by 2 bases, with 11 bases between. In DNA form, the CDR3 reads TGTGCCAGTAGTGCCGGACAGTACACAGATACGCAGTATTTT. This codes for CASSAGQYTDTQYF.

The rearrangement joins TRBV4-2 to TRBJ2-2; D gene ambiguous. Trimming removed 2 bases from V and 0 bases from J, with 16 bases in between. Germline V CDR1 and CDR2: LGHNA, YNFKEQ. The CDR3 runs 18 residues. This chain's CDR3 is CASSQKPSGVTNTGELFF. The DNA for the CDR3 is TGTGCCAGCAGCCAAAAGCCGTCTGGTGTCACGAACACCGGGGAGCTGTTTTTT.

This chain links TRBV24-1 with TRBJ2-1, with D perhaps given as TRBD1 or TRBD2 (5 bases each). Looked up from germline, CDR1 is KGHDR and CDR2 is SFDVKD. This CDR3 comprises 12 residues. V was trimmed by 5 bases and J by 6 bases, leaving 7 bases between them. CDR3 in amino acids: CATSGGTNEQFF. The CDR3 DNA sequence: TGTGCCACCAGTGGAGGGACCAATGAGCAGTTCTTC.

The count of this clone is one. The rearrangement uses TRBV28 and TRBJ1-1, with no clear D. V lost 3 bases to trimming and J lost 3 bases, with 5 bases between them. This CDR3 is built from 12 residues. CDR1 is MDHEN, CDR2 SYDVKM, per germline. CDR3 region: CASSFGDTEAFF. Here the CDR3 DNA reads TGTGCCAGCAGTTTTGGGGACACTGAAGCTTTCTTT.

V and J are TRBV6-5 and TRBJ2-5, with 7 bases that match TRBD1. V lost 6 bases to trimming and J lost 3 bases; unmatched junction nucleotides: 10. The CDR3 extends over 15 amino acids. The germline V gene encodes CDR1 MNHEY and CDR2 SVGAGI. As DNA, the CDR3 is TGTGCCAGCAGGGGATACGACAGGGTAGAAGAGACCCAGTACTTC. As protein: CASRGYDRVEETQYF.

CDR3 sequence reads: CASSMPRGSPRDTQYF. The CDR3 bases are TGTGCCAGTAGTATGCCTAGGGGCAGCCCTCGGGATACGCAGTATTTT. V is TRBV19 and J is TRBJ2-3; a weak D match, TRBD1 (5 bases). In germline, CDR1 is LNHDA, CDR2 SQIVND (reference sequence). This CDR3 has 16 residues. Trimming removed 3 bases from V and 6 bases from J, with 19 bases in between.

Here the CDR3 reads CASSLLSVNTEAFF. The CDR3 region has the DNA TGTGCCAGCAGCTTACTCAGTGTGAACACTGAAGCTTTCTTT. The chain combines TRBV5-8 with TRBJ1-1; no reliable D call. Germline V gives CDR1 SGHTS, CDR2 YDEGEE. The CDR3 is 14 amino acids. The ends were cut back, 2 bases at V and 0 bases at J, with 8 bases in the middle.

The gene calls are TRBV21-1 and TRBJ2-2. TRBV21-1 constitutes a pseudogene. The CDR3 sequence is 12 residues long. The CDR3 protein is CASSKGTGELFF. The CDR3 nucleotides read TGTGCCAGCAGCAAAGGGACCGGGGAGCTGTTTTTT.

The V gene is TRBV6-5, the J gene TRBJ2-3; 9 bases are a match to TRBD1. Germline V gene data show CDR1 as MNHEY and CDR2 as SVGAGI. Losses at the gene ends were 6 bases for V and 6 bases for J; bases not matched to a gene: 10. This CDR3 has 15 residues. The CDR3 region is CASRRGDRDADTQYF. In DNA form, the CDR3 reads TGTGCCAGCAGACGAGGGGACAGGGACGCGGATACGCAGTATTTT.

This sequence joins TRBV4-2 and TRBJ2-3; 13 nucleotides agree with TRBD2. V trimming: 1 base; J trimming: 2 bases; junction bases outside the gene matches: 3. The germline gives CDR1 LGHNA, CDR2 YNFKEQ. The CDR3 extends over 17 amino acids. The CDR3 is CASSQGGTSGTTDTQYF. The CDR3, as DNA: TGTGCCAGCAGCCAAGGTGGGACTAGCGGGACCACAGATACGCAGTATTTT.

This rearrangement joins TRBV5-6 to TRBJ2-3; 10 bases fit TRBD2. The length of the CDR3 is 18 residues. V lost 3 bases and J lost 5; bases outside the gene matches: 15. Germline CDR1 is SGHDT and CDR2 is YYEEEE. The CDR3 loop reads CASSYPPTSGRGGDTQYF. CDR3 in DNA: TGTGCCAGCAGCTACCCACCGACTAGCGGGCGAGGAGGAGATACGCAGTATTTT.

In its sample, this clone was seen many times. This rearrangement joins TRBV19 to TRBJ1-6; D uncertain. CDR1 is LNHDA, CDR2 SQIVND, per germline (reference sequence). This CDR3 comprises 15 residues. V was trimmed by 3 bases and J by 6 bases, leaving 12 bases between them. The CDR3 spells CASSMGGMSNSPLHF. The CDR3 DNA reads as TGTGCCAGTAGTATGGGAGGGATGAGTAATTCACCCCTCCACTTT.

This chain connects TRBV30 to TRBJ2-1, with 8 bases matching TRBD1. Trimming at V came to 8 bases and at J to 2 bases, leaving 11 bases not matched to a gene. This CDR3 has 15 residues. Germline V gene lookup returns CDR1 GTSNPN and CDR2 SVGIG (reference sequence). Written as DNA, the CDR3 is TGTGCCCTACATATCGGGACAGGAGCCTACAATGAGCAGTTCTTC. This codes for CALHIGTGAYNEQFF.

The gene calls are TRBV10-3 and TRBJ2-7; no definite D call. The CDR3 sequence is 14 residues long. V shed 5 bases and J shed 5 bases, with 16 bases lying between them. Germline CDR1 ENHRY, CDR2 SYGVKD. CDR3 region: CAISYSTTGNEQYF. The CDR3 coding sequence is TGTGCCATCAGTTATAGTACCACGGGTAACGAGCAGTACTTC.

The chain combines TRBV7-9 with TRBJ1-5; 7 nucleotides align to TRBD1. The CDR3 runs 14 residues. The germline gives CDR1 SEHNR, CDR2 FQNEAQ (reference sequence). V lost 4 bases to trimming and J lost 8 bases; unmatched junction nucleotides: 8. CDR3 coding DNA: TGTGCCAGCAGCTCGACTGACAGGGATAAGCCCCAGCATTTT. This translates into CASSSTDRDKPQHF.

The V gene is TRBV28, the J gene TRBJ1-2, with TRBD1 identical over 10 bases. CDR1 is MDHEN and CDR2 is SYDVKM in the germline V gene. V shed 3 bases and J 5 bases; nucleotides not matched to a gene: 24. The CDR3 covers 21 residues. The CDR3 nucleotides are TGTGCCAGCAGTTTCAAAGTTAGTCGACAGGGGGCCGCATTTAGAAGATATGGCTACACCTTC. Its protein is CASSFKVSRQGAAFRRYGYTF.

V is TRBV5-1 and J is TRBJ1-1, with 8 positions matching TRBD1. The CDR3 consists of 14 residues. Trimming at V came to 0 bases and at J to 6 bases, leaving 4 bases not matched to a gene. Looked up from germline, CDR1 is SGHRS and CDR2 is YFSETQ. For the CDR3, the DNA is TGCGCCAGCAGCTTGGGGGACAGGCCTCCTGAAGCTTTCTTT. It translates to CASSLGDRPPEAFF. Drawing the rest from reference TRBV5-1 and TRBJ1-1, the complete variable domain is KAGVTQTPRYLIKTRGQQVTLSCSPISGHRSVSWYQQTPGQGLQFLFEYFSETQRNKGNFPGRFSGRQFSNSRSEMNVSTLELGDSALYLCASSLGDRPPEAFFGQGTRLTVV.

This chain links TRBV5-5 with TRBJ1-2; D not certain. V shed 1 base and J shed 4 bases, with 14 bases lying between them. The V gene's germline CDR1 is SGHKS and CDR2 YYEKEE (reference sequence). The CDR3 length is 15 residues. CDR3 region: CASSLSAPIFYGYTF. In DNA, the CDR3 is TGTGCCAGCAGCTTGTCCGCCCCGATTTTCTATGGCTACACCTTC.